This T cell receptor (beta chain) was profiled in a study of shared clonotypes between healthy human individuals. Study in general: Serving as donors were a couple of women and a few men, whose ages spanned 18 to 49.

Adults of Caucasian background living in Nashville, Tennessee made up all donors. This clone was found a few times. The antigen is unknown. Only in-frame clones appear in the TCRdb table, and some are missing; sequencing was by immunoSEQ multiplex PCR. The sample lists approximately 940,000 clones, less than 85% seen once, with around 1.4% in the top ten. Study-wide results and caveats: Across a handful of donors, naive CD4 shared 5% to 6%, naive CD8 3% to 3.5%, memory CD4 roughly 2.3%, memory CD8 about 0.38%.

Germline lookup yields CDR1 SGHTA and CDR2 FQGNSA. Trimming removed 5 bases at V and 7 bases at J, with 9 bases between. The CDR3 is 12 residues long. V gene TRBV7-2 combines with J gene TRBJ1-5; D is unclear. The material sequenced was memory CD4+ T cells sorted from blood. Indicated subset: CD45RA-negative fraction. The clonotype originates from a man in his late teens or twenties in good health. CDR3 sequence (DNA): TGTGCCAGCAGCGATTATGGACAGCCCCAGCATTTT. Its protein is CASSDYGQPQHF. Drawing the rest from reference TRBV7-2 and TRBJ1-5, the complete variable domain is GAGVSQSPSNKVTEKGKDVELRCDPISGHTALYWYRQSLGQGLEFLIYFQGNSAPDKSGLPSDRFSAERTGGSVSTLTIQRTQQEDSAVYLCASSDYGQPQHFGDGTRLSIL.